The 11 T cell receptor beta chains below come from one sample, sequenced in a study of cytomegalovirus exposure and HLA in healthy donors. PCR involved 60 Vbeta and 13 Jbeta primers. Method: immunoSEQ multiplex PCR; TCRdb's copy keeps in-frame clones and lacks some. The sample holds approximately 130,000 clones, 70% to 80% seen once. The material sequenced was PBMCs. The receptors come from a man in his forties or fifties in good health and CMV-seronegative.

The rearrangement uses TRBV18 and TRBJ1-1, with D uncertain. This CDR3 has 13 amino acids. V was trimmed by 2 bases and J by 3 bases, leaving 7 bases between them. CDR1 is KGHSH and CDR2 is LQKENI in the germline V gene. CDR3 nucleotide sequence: TGTGCCAGCTCACCAATAGAGTACACTGAAGCTTTCTTT. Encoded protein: CASSPIEYTEAFF.

CDR3 loop: CASRPTGAGNTIYF. CDR3 bases: TGTGCCAGCAGACCCACAGGGGCCGGGAACACCATATATTTT. This chain links TRBV27 with TRBJ1-3; 7 nucleotides match TRBD1. CDR1 and CDR2 from the germline V gene are MNHEY and SMNVEV (reference sequence). J was trimmed by 7 bases and V by 6 bases; bases with no gene match: 9. The CDR3 is 14 amino acids.

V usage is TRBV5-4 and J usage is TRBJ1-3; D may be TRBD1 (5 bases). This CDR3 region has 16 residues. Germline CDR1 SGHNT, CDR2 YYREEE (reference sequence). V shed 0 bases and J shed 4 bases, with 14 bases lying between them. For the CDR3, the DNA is TGTGCCAGCAGCTTGGATTTACAGCGGGGCGGAAACACCATATATTTT. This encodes CASSLDLQRGGNTIYF.

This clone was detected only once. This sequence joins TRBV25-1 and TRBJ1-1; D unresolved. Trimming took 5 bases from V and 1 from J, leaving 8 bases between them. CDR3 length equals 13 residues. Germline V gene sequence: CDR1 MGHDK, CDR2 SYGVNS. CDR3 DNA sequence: TGTGCCAGCAGTCTTCGACAGAACACTGAAGCTTTCTTT. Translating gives CASSLRQNTEAFF.

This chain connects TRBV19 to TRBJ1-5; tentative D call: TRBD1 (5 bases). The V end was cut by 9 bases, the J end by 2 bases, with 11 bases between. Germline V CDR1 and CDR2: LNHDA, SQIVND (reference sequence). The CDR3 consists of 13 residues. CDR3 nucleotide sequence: TGTGCCAGCTGGGGGACTGGCAATCAGCCCCAGCATTTT. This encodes CASWGTGNQPQHF.

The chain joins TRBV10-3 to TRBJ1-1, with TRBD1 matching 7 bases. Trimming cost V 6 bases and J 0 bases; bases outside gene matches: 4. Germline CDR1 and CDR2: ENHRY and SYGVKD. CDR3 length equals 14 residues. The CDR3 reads CAIRKTGLNTEAFF. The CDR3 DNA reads TGTGCCATCAGGAAGACAGGGTTGAACACTGAAGCTTTCTTT.

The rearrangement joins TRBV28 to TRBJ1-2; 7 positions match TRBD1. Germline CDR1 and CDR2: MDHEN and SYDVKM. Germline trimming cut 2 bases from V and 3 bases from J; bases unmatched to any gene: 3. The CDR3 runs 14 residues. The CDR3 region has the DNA TGTGCCAGCAGTTTACCGGACAGGTACTATGGCTACACCTTC. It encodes CASSLPDRYYGYTF.

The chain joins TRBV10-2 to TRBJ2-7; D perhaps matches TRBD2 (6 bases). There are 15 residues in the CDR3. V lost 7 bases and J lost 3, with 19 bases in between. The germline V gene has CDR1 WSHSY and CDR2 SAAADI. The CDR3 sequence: CASMGSGLAHYEQYF. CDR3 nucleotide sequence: TGCGCCAGCATGGGGAGCGGGTTGGCTCACTACGAGCAGTACTTC.

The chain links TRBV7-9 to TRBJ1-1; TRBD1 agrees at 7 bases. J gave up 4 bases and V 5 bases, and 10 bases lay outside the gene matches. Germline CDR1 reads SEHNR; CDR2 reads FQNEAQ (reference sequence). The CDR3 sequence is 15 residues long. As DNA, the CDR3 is TGTGCCAGCAGCCCCACGTGGAGGGGGCTCACTGAAGCTTTCTTT. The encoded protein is CASSPTWRGLTEAFF.

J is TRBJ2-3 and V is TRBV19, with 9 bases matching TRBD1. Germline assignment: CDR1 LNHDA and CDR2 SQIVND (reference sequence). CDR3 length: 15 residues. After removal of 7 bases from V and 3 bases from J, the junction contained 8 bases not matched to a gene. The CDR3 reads CASTETGGGTDTQYF. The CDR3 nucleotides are TGTGCCAGTACCGAAACAGGGGGCGGGACAGATACGCAGTATTTT.

The CDR3 DNA sequence: TGTGCCAGTAGGGCTGGCAGGGTCGAACAGCCCCAGCATTTT. Its protein is CASRAGRVEQPQHF. The chain joins TRBV19 to TRBJ1-5; TRBD1 is a possible D gene (5 bases). The V end was cut by 6 bases, the J end by 7 bases, with 16 bases between. Germline assignment: CDR1 LNHDA and CDR2 SQIVND (reference sequence). This CDR3 contains 14 residues.